This T cell receptor (beta chain) was profiled in a study of cytomegalovirus exposure and HLA in healthy donors. The PCR made use of 60 Vbeta and 13 Jbeta primers. Produced via immunoSEQ multiplex PCR; TCRdb's table is partial and in-frame only. The top ten hold approximately 5% of the sample, which has 130,000 or so clones, around 77% seen once. Germline-derived CDR1 and CDR2 are GTSNPN and SVGIG (reference sequence). The ends were cut back, 0 bases at V and 5 bases at J, with 7 bases in the middle. This CDR3 is built from 12 residues. Sequencing was done on a sample of PBMCs. The TCR sequence derives from a man under 40 in good health and CMV-seronegative. The chain employs TRBV30 and TRBJ1-1; D uncertain. CDR3 protein: CAWSVRGTEAFF. The CDR3 DNA sequence: TGTGCCTGGAGTGTACGGGGAACTGAAGCTTTCTTT.